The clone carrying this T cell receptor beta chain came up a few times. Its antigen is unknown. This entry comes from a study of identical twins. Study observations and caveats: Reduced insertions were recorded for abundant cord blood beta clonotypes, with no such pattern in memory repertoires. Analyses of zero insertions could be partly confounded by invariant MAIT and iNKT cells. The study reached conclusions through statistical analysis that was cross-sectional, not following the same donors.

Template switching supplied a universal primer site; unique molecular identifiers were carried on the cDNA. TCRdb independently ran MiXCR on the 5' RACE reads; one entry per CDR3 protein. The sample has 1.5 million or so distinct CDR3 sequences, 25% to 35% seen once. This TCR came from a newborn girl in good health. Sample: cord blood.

In DNA form, the CDR3 reads TGTGCCAGCAGCTTAGTCGGGCAGGGAGTAGGAGAGACCCAGTACTTC. Its translation is CASSLVGQGVGETQYF. The rearrangement joins TRBV7-8 to TRBJ2-5; D assignment may be TRBD1 or TRBD2 (5 bases each). CDR1 is SGHVS, CDR2 FQNEAQ, per germline. The CDR3 has 16 amino acids. V gave up 1 base and J gave up 4 bases, with 16 bases separating them.